These T cell receptor beta chains were read from a single sample in a study of blood T cell repertoires in COVID-19. Clones were read by immunoSEQ multiplex PCR, and TCRdb kept only the in-frame ones, dropping some. The data contain about 140,000 clones, approximately 86% of them seen just once; the ten biggest clones take up around 8.2%. Sequenced material: peripheral blood. All receptors derive from a woman aged 55-70 years with acute or convalescent COVID-19. Each CDR3 is given with its conserved first and last residue. D genes are given only for firm matches. Clone sizes are given selectively: once, few, many, or a class where the clone is expanded.

j_call v_call d_call clone_size cdr3_aa cdr3_nt
TRBJ1-5 TRBV28 . . CASSHTQPGPQHF TGTGCCAGCAGTCACACCCAACCGGGGCCCCAGCATTTT
TRBJ2-1 TRBV6-1 TRBD1 few CASSGGGFTGGQGYNEQFF TGTGCCAGCAGTGGGGGTGGGTTTACCGGTGGACAGGGATACAATGAGCAGTTCTTC
TRBJ2-7 TRBV18 TRBD1 . CASSLGQGSTGEQYF TGTGCCAGCTCACTAGGACAGGGCTCCACCGGGGAGCAGTACTTC
TRBJ1-2 TRBV7-3 TRBD1 . CASSLSTGGDYTF TGTGCCAGCAGCTTAAGTACAGGGGGAGACTACACCTTC
TRBJ2-1 TRBV11-1 TRBD2 . CASSPLAGSYNEQFF TGTGCCAGCAGCCCCCTAGCGGGAAGTTACAATGAGCAGTTCTTC
TRBJ2-1 TRBV15 TRBD2 few CATSTPPGGGGYNEQFF TGTGCCACCAGCACTCCCCCCGGCGGGGGGGGCTACAATGAGCAGTTCTTC
TRBJ2-7 TRBV5-1 TRBD2 . CASSLEGLPPYEQYF TGCGCCAGCAGCTTGGAGGGACTACCCCCCTACGAGCAGTACTTC
TRBJ1-6 TRBV19 TRBD1 many CASSKKPGQGYSPLHF TGTGCCAGTAGTAAAAAACCGGGACAGGGGTATTCACCCCTCCACTTT
TRBJ2-5 TRBV5-1 . once CASSWQGFETQYF TGCGCCAGCAGCTGGCAGGGATTTGAGACCCAGTACTTC
TRBJ1-3 TRBV19 . . CASSIPRPGRAGNTIYF TGTGCCAGTAGTATACCCCGCCCCGGCAGGGCTGGAAACACCATATATTTT
TRBJ1-1 TRBV29-1 . . CSVDQMNTEAFF TGCAGCGTTGATCAGATGAACACTGAAGCTTTCTTT